Listed here is a single T cell receptor beta chain. Its matching antigen is unknown. The data are from a study of T cell responses to AZD1222 COVID-19 vaccine. Study-wide findings and caveats: Reportedly, nearly half of unique spike TCRs recognized epitopes outside B.1.351/B.1.1.7 mutations. Elevations in Spike-specific TCR breadth and depth followed administration of two AZD1222 doses. Repertoire samples came only from after the peak T cell response. White British ancestry dominated among donors, who included more females, and clonal diversity was possibly underestimated.

This CDR3 is 14 amino acids long. V lost 3 bases to trimming and J lost 7 bases; unmatched junction nucleotides: 3. Germline CDR1 reads ENHRY; CDR2 reads SYGVKD. The method was immunoSEQ multiplex PCR; TCRdb's version includes in-frame clones alone and lacks a portion of them. The top ten clones hold 2.5% to 3% of a sample with around 160,000 clones, about 93% of them seen once. The starting material was peripheral blood, obtained on day 0 of MenACWY control vaccination. The sequence derives from an adult in good health. This chain joins TRBV10-3 and TRBJ2-1; 10 positions agree with TRBD2. The CDR3 loop is CAISDALAGNEQFF. The CDR3 nucleotides are TGTGCCATCAGTGATGCACTAGCGGGGAATGAGCAGTTCTTC.